Listed below are T cell receptor beta chains from one sample, sequenced in a study of shared clonotypes between healthy human individuals. The assay was immunoSEQ multiplex PCR, and TCRdb's table has in-frame clones only and misses some. This sample carries some 650,000 clones, almost 97% of them seen once, and the ten largest clones take roughly 0.05%. The sequenced material came from naive CD4+ T cells sorted from blood. These receptors were collected from a woman under 40 in good health. CDR3s leave out the opening cysteine and the closing phenylalanine or tryptophan.

>TRBV5-1|-
ASSLAEREGYEQY
>TRBV5-1|TRBJ2-5
ASRHISGTTSETQY
>TRBV2|TRBJ1-5
ASSVETGGHQPQH
>TRBV28|TRBJ2-1
ASSSQTGGSYNEQF
>TRBV6-1|TRBJ1-3
ASRVGGAGNTIY
>TRBV11-3|TRBJ2-2
ASSAREGTGELF
>TRBV9|TRBJ1-1
ASRAGTSATEAF
>TRBV28|TRBJ2-2
ASRRPGQGPGELF
>TRBV10-2|TRBJ1-5
ASSGVQGANQPQH
>TRBV6-5|TRBJ1-2
ASRAAGGGYGYT
>TRBV19|TRBJ1-2
ASSPPDTRRYGYT
>TRBV27|TRBJ2-7
ASSWAQELAYEQY
>TRBV29-1|TRBJ1-1
SAERGETEAF
>TRBV6-5|TRBJ2-7
ASSYWGASGSYEQY
>TRBV5-1|TRBJ2-2
ASSLNGPVGQRTGELF
>TRBV4-2|TRBJ2-5
ASSQVGTRSRETQY
>TRBV5-1|TRBJ2-5
ASSLGTQETQY
>TRBV5-1|TRBJ2-1
ASSLGGASDGEQF
>TRBV2|TRBJ2-4
ASNINPPGTTAKNIQY
>TRBV11-2|TRBJ2-7
ASSLALSGIPLREQY
>TRBV7-9|TRBJ1-2
ASSLDRGGGYT
>TRBV19|TRBJ1-5
ASSSRYSNQPQH
>TRBV10-3|TRBJ2-3
AISESSGRGADTQY
>TRBV18|TRBJ1-5
ASSPSGDQPQH
>TRBV7-9|TRBJ2-5
ASSPHRAEQETQY
>TRBV10-2|TRBJ2-7
ASSGASGSFAEQY
>TRBV5-1|TRBJ2-7
ASSLRREYEQY
>TRBV5-8|TRBJ2-1
ASSPGGINEQF
>TRBV6-5|TRBJ2-5
ASKDRGRETQY
>TRBV6-1|TRBJ1-1
AITEHLEAF
>TRBV5-1|TRBJ2-7
ASSLVAAIPTYEQY